This T cell receptor (beta chain) was profiled in a study of blood T cell repertoires in COVID-19. At the level of the study: T cells, B-cell-depleted T cells, or PBMCs supplied cDNA or gDNA.

Clones were sequenced by immunoSEQ multiplex PCR, and TCRdb holds only the in-frame ones, with some missing. The sample holds nearly 250,000 clones, approximately 90% seen once. This CDR3 contains 17 residues. Germline CDR1 SGHNT, CDR2 YYREEE (reference sequence). The junction had 4 bases not matched to a gene; V was cut back by 3 bases and J by 1 base. This TCR was sampled from a man aged 45 to 65 who had been exposed to COVID-19. Sequenced material: PBMCs or T cells enriched from blood (not recorded which). The chain recombines TRBV5-4 with TRBJ2-6, with 10 bases fitting TRBD1. The CDR3: CASSYGTGASGANVLTF. In nucleotides, the CDR3 is TGTGCCAGCAGCTATGGGACAGGGGCATCTGGGGCCAACGTCCTGACTTTC.